This T cell receptor (beta chain) was identified during a study of PD-L1 blockade in urothelial cancer. Study overall: Blood was tested 3 weeks (second dose) and 6 weeks into treatment.

Generated by immunoSEQ multiplex PCR, the TCRdb table keeps only in-frame clones and is missing some. Of tens of thousands of clones in the sample, around 88% were seen once. CDR3 size: 13 residues. Trimming took 2 bases from V and 4 from J, leaving 9 bases between them. Germline V lookup: CDR1 SGDLS, CDR2 YYNGEE. This chain joins TRBV9 and TRBJ1-1; a weak D match, TRBD1 (6 bases). Source: PBMCs, taken around atezolizumab (anti-PD-L1) treatment. This TCR derives from a man over 45 with urothelial cancer. The CDR3 loop reads CASSVTGLTEAFF. The CDR3 DNA is TGTGCCAGCAGCGTCACAGGGCTCACTGAAGCTTTCTTT.